This TCR beta chain came from a study of blood T cell repertoires in COVID-19. For the study at large: Sites across the United States, Italy and Spain contributed samples from acute and convalescent COVID-19. Sources were T cells, B-cell-depleted T cells, or PBMCs; the material itself was cDNA or gDNA.

Recovery among Cohort 3 donors was established by two negative PCRs, clearance, or symptom resolution. Authors' analysis steps: Reference gene primer amplification in the assay estimated nucleated cell counts. The data were produced by immunoSEQ multiplex PCR, yet TCRdb's version contains in-frame clones alone and is incomplete. D and trimming come from the DNA, and the V and J calls and clone size come from that table. Of approximately 130,000 clones in the sample, around 83% were seen once. The V segment lost 1 base and the J segment 7 bases; nucleotides outside the gene matches: 9. Germline lookup yields CDR1 LNHDA and CDR2 SQIVND (reference sequence). The CDR3 loop spans 15 amino acids.

Sequenced input: PBMCs or T cells enriched from blood (not recorded which). The genes are TRBV19 and TRBJ1-2; 7 positions agree with TRBD1. The clonotype originates from a man between 25 and 39 years old who had recovered from COVID-19. Here the CDR3 DNA reads TGTGCCAGTAGTATAGCCGTACAGGGGCCGCGTGGCTACACCTTC. Its protein is CASSIAVQGPRGYTF.